This T cell receptor (beta chain) appears in the sequencing data of a study of shared clonotypes between healthy human individuals. Study results and caveats: Clonotype sharing levels among donors were expected to vary with sequencing depth.

As for this clone: Its antigen is currently unknown.

The method was immunoSEQ multiplex PCR; TCRdb's version includes in-frame clones alone and lacks a portion of them. The sample lists about 2 million clones, roughly 94% occurring once. The receptor was derived from a man aged 18 to 30 in good health. Material for sequencing was naive CD4+ T cells sorted from blood. Subset meaning: CD45RA+ positively selected.

CDR3: CASSFGQGLSYEQYF. As DNA, the CDR3 is TGTGCCAGCAGCTTTGGACAGGGGCTCTCCTACGAGCAGTACTTC. The chain is built from TRBV7-9 and TRBJ2-7, with 9 bases identical to TRBD1. With 3 bases clipped from V and 0 bases from J, the junction kept 3 bases outside the gene matches. The CDR3 loop spans 15 amino acids. The germline V gene has CDR1 SEHNR and CDR2 FQNEAQ (reference sequence).